This T cell receptor (beta chain) was found in a study of T cell responses to AZD1222 COVID-19 vaccine (dated by TCRdb to about 2021). Context from the whole study: TCR sequencing covered some 250 trial participants: 200 to 220 given two doses of AZD1222 and about 26 given two doses of MenACWY control vaccine. Trial participants were enrolled into age subgroups of 18-55, 56-69 and 70-plus years, which contained approximately 150, 30 and 60 TCR-sequenced participants, respectively.

The study at large found these results: Conclusions about previously exposed vaccinees are limited, since just six or seven AZD1222 recipients were seropositive for SARS-CoV-2 at baseline. In the small 56-69-year group, the increase in depth fell short of significance, most likely because of low power. No day 14 peak-response samples were available, so repertoires were characterized only after the peak T cell response. CD4 TCRs associated with the vaccine covered the entire spike protein, and the dominant responses were in regions 160-218 and 743-854. Most participants were white British and females outnumbered males, and the authors suggested that clonal diversity may have been underestimated. Spike-specific TCR breadth and depth rose significantly after two AZD1222 doses compared with day 0 and with MenACWY recipients. Epitopes outside the regions mutated in the B.1.351 and B.1.1.7 variants were reportedly recognized by nearly half of the unique spike-specific TCRs.

V and J lose 4 bases and 6 bases, and a span of 15 bases separates them. From the germline V gene (reference sequence), CDR1 is LNHDA and CDR2 is SQIVND. Taken from cysteine to phenylalanine, the CDR3 has 14 residues. Only the CDR3 part of the read is kept: 42 bases, read in frame from the first base. Taken with the paper, the label for time point translates to: about 28 days (+/-7) after the second vaccine dose. AZD1222 recipients whose second dose came at about 4 weeks and those whose second dose came at about 12 weeks were combined into one group, since spike-specific TCR depth and breadth did not differ between the two schedules. Vaccinee samples came from UK trials COV001 and COV002, including a single-blind randomized controlled phase 2/3 trial of AZD1222 (ChAdOx1 nCoV-19) in healthy adults. For TCRbeta chain sequencing, PBMC samples were collected from trial participants at day 0 and at day 28 after the second dose.

The CDR3 regions of human TCRbeta chains were analyzed by immunosequencing. Per the authors' processing: Repertoire TCRs were checked for matches against a reference library of SARS-CoV-2-specific TCRs that had been generated using the MIRA antigen-specificity platform. Breadth meant the fraction of unique TCRs that were SARS-CoV-2-associated, whereas depth meant the fraction of total T cells that were SARS-CoV-2-associated. Using the MIRA data, each spike-specific TCR was assigned both to the spike region to which the TCR was reactive and to a CD4 or CD8 class. Log10-transformed breadth and depth values were compared by one-way ANOVA with Sidak's multiple comparisons tests. This immuneACCESS table, as held by TCRdb, lists in-frame sequences with V and J called but not all clones. Of the missing ones, under half trace to an unresolved V gene in checked studies; the others have no known cause. That table is the source of V, J and clone size, and D and trimming were worked out from the DNA. The sample data list some 110,000 clones, and approximately 90% of these were observed just once. 6% to 8.5% of the sample is held by the ten biggest clonotypes.

This clone has more than one count but fewer than ten. Its antigen is not yet known. No base-level quality is on record; no much larger clone is a single base apart. The rearrangement joined TRBV19 to TRBJ1-2; TRBD1 is perhaps the D gene, given 5 matching bases. Source: peripheral blood, taken 28 days after the second AZD1222 dose. The clonotype was recovered from an adult who received the AZD1222 COVID-19 vaccine. In nucleotide form, the sequence is TGTGCCAGTAGTAACTTCGGGGGGACGAATGGCTACACCTTC. This sequence encodes CASSNFGGTNGYTF.